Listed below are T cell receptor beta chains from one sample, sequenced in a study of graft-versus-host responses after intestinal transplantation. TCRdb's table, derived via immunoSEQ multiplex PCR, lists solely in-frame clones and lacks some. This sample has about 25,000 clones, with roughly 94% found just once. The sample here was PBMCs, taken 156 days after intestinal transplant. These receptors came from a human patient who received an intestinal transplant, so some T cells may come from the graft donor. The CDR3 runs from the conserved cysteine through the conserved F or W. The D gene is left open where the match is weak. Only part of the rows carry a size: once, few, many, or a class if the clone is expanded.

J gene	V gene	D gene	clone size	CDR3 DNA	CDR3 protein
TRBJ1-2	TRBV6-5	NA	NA	TGTGCCAGCAGCGACGGGGGTCCCTACACCTTC	CASSDGGPYTF
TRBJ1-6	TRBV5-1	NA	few	TGCGCCAGCAGCTTGCCCGGGGCCAATTCACCCCTCCACTTT	CASSLPGANSPLHF
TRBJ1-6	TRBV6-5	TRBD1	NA	TGTGCCAGCAGTTACACAGGGGCTAAGAATTCACCCCTCCACTTT	CASSYTGAKNSPLHF
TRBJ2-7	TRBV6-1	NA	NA	TGTGCCAGCAGTGGGTGGGAGTACGAATCCTACGAGCAGTACTTC	CASSGWEYESYEQYF
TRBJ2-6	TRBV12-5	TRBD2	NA	TGTGCTAGTGGTTTGGTCGGTACACGGGGGACTAGCGGGAGGGGATCTGGGGCCAACGTCCTGACTTTC	CASGLVGTRGTSGRGSGANVLTF
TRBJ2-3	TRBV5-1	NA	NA	TGCGCCAGCAGCTTGGACAGTATCACAGATACGCAGTATTTT	CASSLDSITDTQYF
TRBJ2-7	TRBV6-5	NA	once	TGTGCCAGCAGTTACTCGGCGGGCAAGGGCGAGCAGTACTTC	CASSYSAGKGEQYF
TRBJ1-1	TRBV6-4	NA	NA	TGTGCCAGCAGTGGAGGGTTCACTGAAGCTTTCTTT	CASSGGFTEAFF
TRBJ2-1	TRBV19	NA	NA	TGTGCCAGTAGTACAGGGTTGTCGAGCTACAATGAGCAGTTCTTC	CASSTGLSSYNEQFF
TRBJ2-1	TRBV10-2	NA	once	TGCGCCAGCAGTGATAGGGGGGGGGCCATCGAGGAGCAGTTCTTC	CASSDRGGAIEEQFF
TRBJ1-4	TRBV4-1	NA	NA	TGCGCCAGCAGCGGCAGGGAGGGTAGGCTGACGGATGAAAAACTGTTTTTT	CASSGREGRLTDEKLFF
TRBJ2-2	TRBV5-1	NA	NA	TGCGCCAGCAGCTTGGCAGTGATGAACACCGGGGAGCTGTTTTTT	CASSLAVMNTGELFF
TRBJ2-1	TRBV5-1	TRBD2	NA	TGCGCCAGCAGCTTGGCCGGGAGGGGCCTAAAGCAGTTCTTC	CASSLAGRGLKQFF
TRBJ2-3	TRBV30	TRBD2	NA	TGTGCCTGGAGTGGGGCTAGCGGGATTCTCACAGATACGCAGTATTTT	CAWSGASGILTDTQYF
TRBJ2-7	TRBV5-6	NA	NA	TGTGCCAGCAGAGGAACCGGGACACCCTACGAGCAGTACTTC	CASRGTGTPYEQYF
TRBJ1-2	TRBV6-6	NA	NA	TGTGCCAGCACCTGGGGGTCAGAGAAGGCTATGGAGTGGTACACCTTC	CASTWGSEKAMEWYTF
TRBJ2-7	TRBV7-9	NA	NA	TGTGCCAGCAGCTTACATCTAGCGAGCGAGCAGTACTTC	CASSLHLASEQYF
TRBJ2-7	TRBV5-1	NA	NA	TGCGCCAGCAGCTCTCAGACAGTTACCTTCTACGAGCAGTACTTC	CASSSQTVTFYEQYF
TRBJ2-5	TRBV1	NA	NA	TGCACCAGCAGCCAAGTCGTCCGGATCAACTCGTCGGCAGAGACCCAGTACTTC	CTSSQVVRINSSAETQYF
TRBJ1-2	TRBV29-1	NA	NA	TGCAGCGTTGGGGGCAGTAACTATGGCTACACCTTC	CSVGGSNYGYTF
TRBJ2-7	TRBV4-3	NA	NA	TGCGCCAGCAGCCAAGGTCAGGGGGGAAGCTACGAGCAGTACTTC	CASSQGQGGSYEQYF
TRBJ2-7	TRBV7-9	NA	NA	TGTGCCAGCAGCTTAGTGGCTAGCTACGAGCAGTACTTC	CASSLVASYEQYF
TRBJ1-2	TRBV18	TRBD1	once	TGTGCCAGCTCACCCTTTGGGACAGATTTTTACTATGGCTACACCTTC	CASSPFGTDFYYGYTF
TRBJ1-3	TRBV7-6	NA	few	TGTGCCAGCAGCTTAGATGCAGGGAGCTCTGGAAACACCATATATTTT	CASSLDAGSSGNTIYF
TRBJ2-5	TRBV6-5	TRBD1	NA	TGTGCCAGCGAAATCACAGGGGGCCAAGAGACCCAGTACTTC	CASEITGGQETQYF
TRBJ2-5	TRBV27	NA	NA	TGTGCCAGCAGTTACCAGGGTTACCAAGAGACCCAGTACTTC	CASSYQGYQETQYF
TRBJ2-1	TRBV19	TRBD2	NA	TGTGCCAGTAGTATGGGCGGGGGGGCTTTTCATGAGCAGTTCTTC	CASSMGGGAFHEQFF
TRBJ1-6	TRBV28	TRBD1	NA	TGTGCCAGCAGTTTAGTGACAGGGATAAATTCACCCCTCCACTTT	CASSLVTGINSPLHF
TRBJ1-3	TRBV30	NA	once	TGTGCCTGGAGAACTACCGGGACCCTGCGAAACACCATATATTTT	CAWRTTGTLRNTIYF
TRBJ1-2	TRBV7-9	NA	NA	TGTGCCAGCAGCTTAGGAGGATCTCCCTATGGCTACACCTTC	CASSLGGSPYGYTF
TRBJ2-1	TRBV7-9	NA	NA	TGTGCCAGCAGCACAGGGTTCAATGAGCAGTTCTTC	CASSTGFNEQFF